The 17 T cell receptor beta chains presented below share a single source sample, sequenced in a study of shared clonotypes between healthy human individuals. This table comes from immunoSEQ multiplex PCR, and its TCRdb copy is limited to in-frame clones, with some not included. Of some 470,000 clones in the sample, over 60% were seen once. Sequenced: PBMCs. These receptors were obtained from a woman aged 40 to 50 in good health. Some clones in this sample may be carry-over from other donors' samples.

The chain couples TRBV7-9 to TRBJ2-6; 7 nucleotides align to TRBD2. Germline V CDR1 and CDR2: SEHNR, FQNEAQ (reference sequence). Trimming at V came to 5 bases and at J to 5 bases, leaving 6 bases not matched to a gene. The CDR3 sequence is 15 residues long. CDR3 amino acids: CASSDGTNRANVLTF. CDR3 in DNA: TGTGCCAGCAGCGACGGGACTAACAGGGCCAACGTCCTGACTTTC.

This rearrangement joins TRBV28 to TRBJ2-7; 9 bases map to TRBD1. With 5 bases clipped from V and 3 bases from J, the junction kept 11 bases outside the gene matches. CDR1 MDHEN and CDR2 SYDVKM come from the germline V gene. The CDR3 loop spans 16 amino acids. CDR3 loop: CASSILGQGRNYEQYF. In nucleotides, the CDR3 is TGTGCCAGCAGTATCTTAGGACAGGGGCGCAACTACGAGCAGTACTTC.

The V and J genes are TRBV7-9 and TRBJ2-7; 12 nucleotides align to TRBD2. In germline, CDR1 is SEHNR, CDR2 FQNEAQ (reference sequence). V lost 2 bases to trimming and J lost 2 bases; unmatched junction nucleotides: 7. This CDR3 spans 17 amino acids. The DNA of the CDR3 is TGTGCCAGCAGCTTATTTGGACTAGCGGGGAGAACCTACGAGCAGTACTTC. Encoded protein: CASSLFGLAGRTYEQYF.

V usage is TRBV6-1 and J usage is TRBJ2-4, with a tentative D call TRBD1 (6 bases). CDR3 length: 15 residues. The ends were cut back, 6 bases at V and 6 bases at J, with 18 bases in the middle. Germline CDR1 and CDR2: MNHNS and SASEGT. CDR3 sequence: CASSTLGTTRNIQYF. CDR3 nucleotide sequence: TGTGCCAGCAGCACCCTGGGGACAACCAGAAACATTCAGTACTTC.

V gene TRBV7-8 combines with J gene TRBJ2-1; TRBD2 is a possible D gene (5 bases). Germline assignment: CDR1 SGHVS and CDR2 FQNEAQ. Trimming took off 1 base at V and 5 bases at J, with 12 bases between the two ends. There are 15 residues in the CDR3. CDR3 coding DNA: TGTGCCAGCAGCTTAGTGGGTAGCGCCGACAATGAGCAGTTCTTC. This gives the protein CASSLVGSADNEQFF.

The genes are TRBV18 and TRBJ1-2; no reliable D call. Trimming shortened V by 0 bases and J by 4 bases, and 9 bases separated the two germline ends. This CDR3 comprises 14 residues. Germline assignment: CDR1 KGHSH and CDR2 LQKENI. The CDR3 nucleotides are TGTGCCAGCTCACCACCGTACAATAGCTATGGCTACACCTTC. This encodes CASSPPYNSYGYTF.

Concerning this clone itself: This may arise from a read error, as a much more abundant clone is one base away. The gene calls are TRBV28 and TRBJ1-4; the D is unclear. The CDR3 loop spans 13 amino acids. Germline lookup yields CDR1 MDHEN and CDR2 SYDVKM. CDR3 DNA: TGTGCCAGCAAAAACGCAACTAATGAAGAACTGTTTTTT. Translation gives CASKNATNEELFF. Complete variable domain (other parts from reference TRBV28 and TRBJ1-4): DVKVTQSSRYLVKRTGEKVFLECVQDMDHENMFWYRQDPGLGLRLIYFSYDVKMKEKGDIPEGYSVSREKKERFSLILESASTNQTSMYLCASKNATNEELFFGSGTQLSVL.

CDR3: CASSLAGGVGNEQFF. Here the CDR3 DNA reads TGTGCCAGCAGTCTAGCGGGAGGAGTTGGCAATGAGCAGTTCTTC. V gene TRBV6-1 combines with J gene TRBJ2-1; 11 positions agree with TRBD2. The V gene end was trimmed by 5 bases and the J gene end by 6 bases; junction bases not matched to a gene: 6. Germline CDR1 is MNHNS and CDR2 is SASEGT. The CDR3 loop spans 15 amino acids.

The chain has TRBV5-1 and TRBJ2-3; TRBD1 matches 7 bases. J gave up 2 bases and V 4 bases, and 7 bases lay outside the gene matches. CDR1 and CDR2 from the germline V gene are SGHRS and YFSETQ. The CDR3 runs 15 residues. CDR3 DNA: TGCGCCAGCAGCCCAAGAGGACAGGCCACAGATACGCAGTATTTT. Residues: CASSPRGQATDTQYF.

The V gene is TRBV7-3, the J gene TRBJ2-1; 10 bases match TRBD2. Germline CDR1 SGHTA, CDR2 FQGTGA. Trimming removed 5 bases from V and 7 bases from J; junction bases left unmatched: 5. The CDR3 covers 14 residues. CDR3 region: CASSASGRSNEQFF. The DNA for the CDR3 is TGTGCCAGCAGCGCTAGCGGGAGATCGAATGAGCAGTTCTTC. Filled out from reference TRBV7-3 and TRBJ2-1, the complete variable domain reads GAGVSQTPSNKVTEKGKYVELRCDPISGHTALYWYRQSLGQGPEFLIYFQGTGAADDSGLPNDRFFAVRPEGSVSTLKIQRTERGDSAVYLCASSASGRSNEQFFGPGTRLTVL.

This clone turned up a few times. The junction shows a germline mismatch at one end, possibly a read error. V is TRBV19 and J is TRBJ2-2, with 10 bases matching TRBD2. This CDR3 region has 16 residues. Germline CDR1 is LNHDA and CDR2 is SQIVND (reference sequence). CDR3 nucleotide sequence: TGTGCCAGTAGTAGGGGAACTAGCGGGAACGCCGGGGAGCTGTTTTTT. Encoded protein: CASSRGTSGNAGELFF.

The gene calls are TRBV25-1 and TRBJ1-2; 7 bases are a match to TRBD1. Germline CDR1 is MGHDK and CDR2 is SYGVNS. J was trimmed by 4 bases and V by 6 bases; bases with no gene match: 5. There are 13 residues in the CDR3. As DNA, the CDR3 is TGTGCCAGCAGCTGGACAGGCCTCTATGGCTACACCTTC. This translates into CASSWTGLYGYTF.

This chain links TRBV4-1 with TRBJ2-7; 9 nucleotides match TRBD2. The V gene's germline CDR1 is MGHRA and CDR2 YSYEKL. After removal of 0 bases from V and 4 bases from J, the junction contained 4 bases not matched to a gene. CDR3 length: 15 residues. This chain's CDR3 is CASSQDVLAGYEQYF. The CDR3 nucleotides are TGCGCCAGCAGCCAAGATGTGCTAGCGGGATACGAGCAGTACTTC.

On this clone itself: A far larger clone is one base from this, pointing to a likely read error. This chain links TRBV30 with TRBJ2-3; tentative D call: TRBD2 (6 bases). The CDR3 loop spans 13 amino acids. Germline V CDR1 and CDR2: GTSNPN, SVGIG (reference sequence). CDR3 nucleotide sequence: TGTGCCTGGAGTGTACGGGAGACAGATACGCTGTATTTT. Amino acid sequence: CAWSVRETDTLYF.

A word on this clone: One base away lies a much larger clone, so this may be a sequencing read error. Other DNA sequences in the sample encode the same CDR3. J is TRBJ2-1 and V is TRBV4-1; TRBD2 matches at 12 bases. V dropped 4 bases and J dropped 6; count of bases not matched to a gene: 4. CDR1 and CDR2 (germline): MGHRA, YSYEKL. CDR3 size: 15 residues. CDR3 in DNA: TGCGCCAGCAGCCGACTAGCGGGAGTTGGCAATGAGCAGTTCTTC. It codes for CASSRLAGVGNEQFF.

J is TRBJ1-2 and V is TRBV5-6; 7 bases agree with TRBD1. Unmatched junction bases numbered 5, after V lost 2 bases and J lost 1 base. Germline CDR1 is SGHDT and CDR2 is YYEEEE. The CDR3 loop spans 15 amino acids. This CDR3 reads CASSFGTASNYGYTF. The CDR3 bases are TGTGCCAGCAGCTTCGGGACAGCGAGTAACTATGGCTACACCTTC.

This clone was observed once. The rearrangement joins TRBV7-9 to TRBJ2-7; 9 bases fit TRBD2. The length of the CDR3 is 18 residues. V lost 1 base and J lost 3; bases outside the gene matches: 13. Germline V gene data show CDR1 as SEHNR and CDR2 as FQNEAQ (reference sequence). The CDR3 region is CASSLVGTGAGGGYEQYF. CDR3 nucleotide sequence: TGTGCCAGCAGCTTAGTGGGTACTGGAGCGGGAGGAGGCTACGAGCAGTACTTC.